These 23 T cell receptor beta chains were all obtained from the same sample, sequenced in a study of patients and donors after allogeneic stem cell transplantation. Via MiXCR, TCRdb re-called the RT-PCR reads, giving one row per CDR3 protein. The table lists approximately 410,000 distinct CDR3 sequences, more than 15% of them singletons. The specimen sequenced was blood, either unsorted or a sorted T cell fraction (not recorded which). These receptors were collected from a human donor who was either an allogeneic HSCT recipient or a stem cell or donor lymphocyte infusion donor (not recorded which). It is not recorded whose cells these are; they may come from a transplant donor.

This clonotype was seen ten or more times. The CDR3 loop is CASRDAGRSYEQYF. CDR3 nucleotides: TGTGCCAGCAGAGACGCTGGACGGAGCTACGAGCAGTACTTC. V is TRBV3-1 and J is TRBJ2-7; D remains unclear. This CDR3 region has 14 residues. Per germline, CDR1 LGHDT and CDR2 YNNKEL (reference sequence). Trimming pared 6 bases from V and 3 bases from J, leaving 15 bases between.

J is TRBJ2-7 and V is TRBV7-2; D perhaps matches TRBD1 (6 bases). Germline CDR1 is SGHTA and CDR2 is FQGNSA. The CDR3 totals 13 residues. Trimming shortened V by 3 bases and J by 9 bases, and 15 bases separated the two germline ends. The CDR3 DNA is TGTGCCAGCAGCTTCAGGGACACTTCGTTGCAGTACTTC. It codes for CASSFRDTSLQYF. Looking up the rest from reference TRBV7-2 and TRBJ2-7 gives the full variable domain: GAGVSQSPSNKVTEKGKDVELRCDPISGHTALYWYRQSLGQGLEFLIYFQGNSAPDKSGLPSDRFSAERTGGSVSTLTIQRTQQEDSAVYLCASSFRDTSLQYFGPGTRLTVT.

This clonotype was picked up a small number of times. The V gene is TRBV11-2, the J gene TRBJ2-3, with 9 positions matching TRBD2. The CDR3 has 17 amino acids. The V gene's germline CDR1 is SGHAT and CDR2 FQNNGV. V lost 4 bases, J lost 2 bases, and 10 bases stayed unmatched. CDR3 sequence (DNA): TGTGCCAGCAGCTCGAGGCTCGGCGGGAGGGTCACAGATACGCAGTATTTT. Protein sequence: CASSSRLGGRVTDTQYF.

This clonotype was detected a few times. The chain employs TRBV12-3 or TRBV12-4 and TRBJ2-1; 9 bases line up with TRBD2. V lost 5 bases, J lost 7 bases, and 9 bases stayed unmatched. The CDR3 runs to 15 residues. The CDR3 bases are TGTGCCAGCAGTCATCAGACTAGCGGAAGAAATGAGCAGTTCTTC. Protein sequence: CASSHQTSGRNEQFF.

There are many counts of this clonotype. The rearrangement joins TRBV6-1 to TRBJ2-7; D gene ambiguous. V was shortened by 8 bases and J by 2 bases, with 16 bases between the two germline ends. The germline V gene encodes CDR1 MNHNS and CDR2 SASEGT. The CDR3 is 14 residues long. CDR3 amino acids: CASAQNWEAYEQYF. CDR3 coding DNA: TGTGCCAGCGCCCAAAACTGGGAAGCCTACGAGCAGTACTTC.

The gene calls are TRBV7-2 and TRBJ2-7; 10 bases are a match to TRBD1. Germline values: CDR1 SGHTA, CDR2 FQGNSA. This CDR3 spans 14 amino acids. V lost 3 bases to trimming and J lost 4 bases; unmatched junction nucleotides: 3. The CDR3: CASSFGQGGYEQYF. In DNA form, the CDR3 reads TGTGCCAGCAGCTTCGGACAGGGGGGGTACGAGCAGTACTTC.

In its sample, this clonotype was seen a few times. V usage is TRBV13 and J usage is TRBJ2-5; 8 bases map to TRBD2. CDR1 is PRHDT and CDR2 is FYEKMQ in the germline V gene (reference sequence). J gave up 1 base and V 1 base, and 8 bases lay outside the gene matches. This CDR3 comprises 17 residues. The CDR3, as DNA: TGTGCCAGCAGCTTAGCCCTAAAAGGACTAGCCCAAGAGACCCAGTACTTC. Its protein product is CASSLALKGLAQETQYF.

This clonotype was seen a handful of times. The chain employs TRBV6-2 or TRBV6-3 and TRBJ2-7; 7 bases align to TRBD1. Germline trimming cut 6 bases from V and 2 bases from J; bases unmatched to any gene: 10. This CDR3 is 15 amino acids long. Germline values: CDR1 MNHEY, CDR2 SVGEGT. CDR3 sequence (DNA): TGTGCCAGCAGACGACAGGGAGAAAAAGCCTACGAGCAGTACTTC. As protein: CASRRQGEKAYEQYF.

The V and J genes are TRBV6-1 and TRBJ1-2; no definite D call. With 6 bases removed from V and 4 bases from J, the gap between germline ends came to 18 bases. Germline V gene data show CDR1 as MNHNS and CDR2 as SASEGT. This CDR3 region has 15 residues. The CDR3 DNA reads TGTGCCAGCAGCCCCTCCAGACAAGGACCCTATGGCTACACCTTC. This translates into CASSPSRQGPYGYTF.

This clonotype came up a few times. V is TRBV24-1 and J is TRBJ1-2; a possible D gene is TRBD1 (5 bases). The CDR3 consists of 16 residues. Germline values: CDR1 KGHDR, CDR2 SFDVKD. Trimming stripped 3 bases from V and 0 bases from J, with 13 bases between. This CDR3 reads CATSDPRTKANYGYTF. The CDR3, as DNA: TGTGCCACCAGTGATCCTAGGACAAAAGCTAACTATGGCTACACCTTC.

There are a few counts of this clonotype. V gene TRBV20-1 combines with J gene TRBJ2-7, with D unresolved. This CDR3 has 14 residues. Germline CDR1 DFQATT, CDR2 SNEGSKA (reference sequence). Trimming cost V 0 bases and J 3 bases, with 12 bases left between them. As DNA, the CDR3 is TGCAGTGCTAGAGAATTCGGCAGAAACTACGAGCAGTACTTC. Translated: CSAREFGRNYEQYF.

This clonotype appeared many times. The J gene is TRBJ2-5, the V gene TRBV4-2; no clear D. Germline V gene lookup returns CDR1 LGHNA and CDR2 YNFKEQ. The CDR3 length is 13 residues. Trimming pared 1 base from V and 4 bases from J, leaving 7 bases between. The CDR3 is CASSQGSRETQYF. CDR3 nucleotide sequence: TGTGCCAGCAGCCAAGGATCCAGAGAGACCCAGTACTTC.

V and J are TRBV5-1 and TRBJ2-2; D not certain. V lost 2 bases and J 6 bases, leaving 14 bases between the germline ends. This CDR3 is built from 15 residues. The germline V gene encodes CDR1 SGHRS and CDR2 YFSETQ. CDR3 residues: CASSFRSEGPGELFF. Written as DNA, the CDR3 is TGCGCCAGCAGCTTTAGGTCGGAAGGCCCCGGGGAGCTGTTTTTT.

The CDR3: CASSLGVARETGYTF. The CDR3 DNA is TGTGCCAGCAGCTTAGGGGTTGCCAGGGAGACTGGCTACACCTTC. V is TRBV7-2 and J is TRBJ1-2; D may be TRBD1 (5 bases). There are 15 residues in the CDR3. CDR1 and CDR2 (germline): SGHTA, FQGNSA. Trimming cost V 1 base and J 7 bases, with 16 bases left between them. Full variable domain (outside the CDR3, taken from reference TRBV7-2 and TRBJ1-2): GAGVSQSPSNKVTEKGKDVELRCDPISGHTALYWYRQSLGQGLEFLIYFQGNSAPDKSGLPSDRFSAERTGGSVSTLTIQRTQQEDSAVYLCASSLGVARETGYTFGSGTRLTVV.

CDR3 nucleotide sequence: TGTGCCACCAGCAGAGATGGTCCCCGGGACTTCTACAATGAGCAGTTCTTC. Residues: CATSRDGPRDFYNEQFF. This sequence joins TRBV15 and TRBJ2-1; TRBD2 might be the D (6 bases). Trimming removed 0 bases from V and 3 bases from J, with 15 bases in between. Germline CDR1 is LNHNV and CDR2 is YYDKDF (reference sequence). The CDR3 is 17 residues long.

This clonotype was recorded at least ten times. The chain has TRBV5-1 and TRBJ2-3, with 13 bases lining up with TRBD2. This CDR3 region has 16 residues. CDR1 is SGHRS and CDR2 is YFSETQ in the germline V gene. V trimming: 4 bases; J trimming: 2 bases; junction bases outside the gene matches: 4. The CDR3 sequence: CASSAGLAGLTDTQYF. CDR3 DNA: TGCGCCAGCAGCGCGGGACTAGCGGGACTCACAGATACGCAGTATTTT.

Only a few counts were recorded for this clonotype. CDR3 DNA sequence: TGCGCCAGCAGTTTGACAGTACTGAACACTGAAGCTTTCTTT. Protein product: CASSLTVLNTEAFF. The V and J genes are TRBV5-1 and TRBJ1-1, with TRBD1 as a possible D gene (5 bases). The CDR3 is 14 amino acids. Germline V gives CDR1 SGHRS, CDR2 YFSETQ. V was clipped by 5 bases and J by 0 bases, with 11 bases between them.

This clonotype was counted only a few times. The rearrangement uses TRBV7-2 and TRBJ2-5, with TRBD2 identical over 12 bases. The CDR3 has 18 amino acids. Losses at the gene ends were 0 bases for V and 2 bases for J; bases not matched to a gene: 7. Germline assignment: CDR1 SGHTA and CDR2 FQGNSA. This chain's CDR3 is CASSLALGLAGHQETQYF. CDR3 coding DNA: TGTGCCAGCAGCTTAGCTTTAGGACTAGCGGGGCATCAAGAGACCCAGTACTTC.

V usage is TRBV5-6 and J usage is TRBJ2-5; D remains ambiguous. Trimming shortened V by 2 bases and J by 4 bases, and 12 bases separated the two germline ends. The germline V gene encodes CDR1 SGHDT and CDR2 YYEEEE. This CDR3 has 14 amino acids. In DNA form, the CDR3 reads TGTGCCAGCAGCTTTGGGTCAACGGGAGAGACCCAGTACTTC. This codes for CASSFGSTGETQYF.

This chain connects TRBV7-9 to TRBJ2-7; D could derive from TRBD1 or TRBD2 (6 bases each). The germline CDR1 and CDR2 sequences are SEHNR and FQNEAQ (reference sequence). V shed 5 bases and J shed 0 bases, with 20 bases lying between them. There are 17 residues in the CDR3. The CDR3 here is CASSRPPGASSSYEQYF. The CDR3 DNA follows: TGTGCCAGCAGCCGCCCCCCGGGGGCTTCTAGCTCCTACGAGCAGTACTTC. Filled out from reference TRBV7-9 and TRBJ2-7, the complete variable domain reads DTGVSQNPRHKITKRGQNVTFRCDPISEHNRLYWYRQTLGQGPEFLTYFQNEAQLEKSRLLSDRFSAERPKGSFSTLEIQRTEQGDSAMYLCASSRPPGASSSYEQYFGPGTRLTVT.

The CDR3 loop is CASSQVVVNTGELFF. In DNA form, the CDR3 reads TGCGCCAGCAGCCAAGTGGTTGTGAACACCGGGGAGCTGTTTTTT. V is TRBV4-1 and J is TRBJ2-2; D gene uncertain. Between the trimmed V and J ends, which lost 1 base and 1 base, there was a span of 7 bases. This CDR3 has 15 amino acids. In germline, CDR1 is MGHRA, CDR2 YSYEKL.

This clonotype was recorded a few times. The chain has TRBV10-2 and TRBJ2-3, with a weak D call TRBD2 (6 bases). Between the trimmed V and J ends, which lost 10 bases and 6 bases, there was a span of 17 bases. This CDR3 comprises 13 residues. In germline, CDR1 is WSHSY, CDR2 SAAADI. Written as DNA, the CDR3 is TGCGCCATGGGGACTCCTGGAGGGGATACGCAGTATTTT. Protein product: CAMGTPGGDTQYF.

In this sample, this clonotype turned up many times. CDR3: CASSLRTDNTGELFF. CDR3 DNA sequence: TGCGCCAGCAGCTTGCGTACGGATAACACCGGGGAGCTGTTTTTT. The J gene is TRBJ2-2, the V gene TRBV5-1; D remains unclear. This CDR3 has 15 amino acids. CDR1 and CDR2 (germline): SGHRS, YFSETQ. The V gene lost 1 base and the J gene lost 2 bases, with 9 bases spanning the gap.